This T cell receptor (beta chain) was documented in a study of T-cell memory formation after mild COVID-19. For the study at large: Largely donor-specific sequence clusters came from two donors.

Regarding the study as a whole: Of the contracting clones, CD4+ ones lay mainly in CM and EM, and CD8+ ones in EMRA. There was a balanced CD4/CD8 profile in clones contracting day 15 to 85, and later expanders leaned CD4+.

Researchers used 5'RACE with constant-segment primers to make TCR alpha and TCR beta cDNA libraries that carry sample barcodes and UMIs. TCRdb analysed the 5' RACE reads with MiXCR anew, one entry per CDR3 protein. The sample lists under 250,000 distinct CDR3 sequences, 7.5% to 10% occurring once. There are 12 residues in the CDR3. Looked up from germline, CDR1 is SGHRS and CDR2 is YFSETQ. V was trimmed by 2 bases and J by 1 base, leaving 3 bases between them. A remark on this clonotype: Its antigen is undetermined.

The specimen was PBMCs or a T cell subset sorted from them (not recorded which). V usage is TRBV5-1 and J usage is TRBJ2-5; D is unclear. The TCR originated in a man younger than 35 who had mild COVID-19 (a few samples of this study predate the infection). Cell type and time point are not known. The CDR3 DNA reads TGCGCCAGCAGCTTTGCCCAAGAGACCCAGTACTTC. This encodes CASSFAQETQYF.